Following are 29 T cell receptor beta chains from one sample sequenced in a study of tumor-infiltrating lymphocytes in primary liver carcinoma. Starting material for RNA and DNA co-extraction consisted of roughly 19-30 mg of unsorted bulk tissue. Constant-region priming of roughly 490 ng total RNA yielded TCR beta cDNA. Each TCR beta library was derived from three nested multiplex PCR rounds that employed slightly modified ARM-PCR. The study ran its first two PCR rounds for roughly 9 cycles each, using TRBV1-TRBV30 forward primers and a C-beta reverse primer. TCRdb independently ran MiXCR on the multiplex PCR reads; one entry per CDR3 protein. Here the sample spans about 200,000 distinct CDR3 sequences, just under 85% being singletons. Sample: tumor tissue from primary liver carcinoma. The source is a middle-aged man with primary liver carcinoma and hepatitis B virus infection.

Comments on this clonotype: A junction end diverges from the germline sequence, so it may reflect a read error. The CDR3 sequence is CASIPQERGGHNEQFF. Here the CDR3 DNA reads TGTGCTAGCATCCCCCAGGAGCGGGGGGGCCACAATGAGCAGTTCTTC. The chain has TRBV28 and TRBJ2-1; 10 bases line up with TRBD2. From germline, CDR1 is MDHEN and CDR2 SYDVKM. There are 16 residues in the CDR3.

In the case of this clonotype: A clone one base away is much larger, so this may be a read error. The chain recombines TRBV28 with TRBJ1-6; D is unclear. Germline CDR1 MDHEN, CDR2 SYDVKM. This CDR3 is 12 amino acids long. DNA for the CDR3: TGTGGCAGCACCTTCCTTAATTCACCCCTCCACTTT. Translation: CGSTFLNSPLHF.

This clonotype was seen only once. Germline is not matched at one junction end, which may reflect a read error. The chain has TRBV4-3 and TRBJ2-5; TRBD2 might be the D (6 bases). Germline loops: CDR1 LGHNA, CDR2 YSLEER. The CDR3 is made up of 16 amino acids. The CDR3 bases are TGCGACAGCAGCCAAGGCGAGGGGCGGGAACTAGAGACCCAATACTTC. Amino acids: CDSSQGEGRELETQYF.

The chain combines TRBV6-6 with TRBJ2-5; D possibly corresponds to TRBD2 (6 bases). This CDR3 spans 14 amino acids. The germline V gene encodes CDR1 MNHNY and CDR2 SVGAGI (reference sequence). The V end was cut by 1 base, the J end by 7 bases, with 13 bases between. The CDR3 coding sequence is TGTGCCAGCAGTTACTGCGGGGACTTGGGGACCCAGTACTTC. This gives the protein CASSYCGDLGTQYF.

The sample holds many counts of this clonotype. V is TRBV6-2 or TRBV6-3 and J is TRBJ2-2; 9 bases match TRBD1. The CDR3 runs to 16 residues. Germline lookup yields CDR1 MNHEY and CDR2 SVGEGT. Trimming removed 5 bases from V and 2 bases from J; junction bases left unmatched: 6. The CDR3 spells CASSTQGAPNTGELFF. CDR3 coding DNA: TGTGCCAGCAGTACACAGGGGGCGCCCAACACCGGGGAGCTGTTTTTT.

This chain uses TRBV29-1 with TRBJ1-1, with D maybe TRBD1 (5 bases). CDR3 length equals 14 residues. The V gene's germline CDR1 is SQVTM and CDR2 ANQGSEA. The V gene lost 7 bases and the J gene lost 7 bases, with 22 bases spanning the gap. For the CDR3, the DNA is TGCAGCGACCATCAAGCTCAGGGAGGTAGTGAAGCTTTCTTT. It codes for CSDHQAQGGSEAFF.

About this clonotype itself: One end of the junction is discordant with germline, which a read error may explain. The J gene is TRBJ2-7, the V gene TRBV29-1; 8 nucleotides align to TRBD1. CDR1 is SQVTM, CDR2 ANQGSEA, per germline. CDR3 length: 13 residues. The CDR3 here is CSGAQGDSYGQYF. The CDR3 DNA is TGCAGCGGGGCACAGGGGGACTCCTACGGGCAGTACTTC.

Turning to this clonotype: The junction does not match germline at one end; this may be a read error. The genes are TRBV4-3 and TRBJ2-2; D may be TRBD1 or TRBD2 (5 bases each). The germline gives CDR1 LGHNA, CDR2 YSLEER. The CDR3 contains 19 residues. Here the CDR3 reads CASSPRSPTRGDSTGEPFF. The CDR3 DNA reads TGCGCCAGCAGCCCCCGAAGCCCGACGAGGGGCGACTCCACCGGGGAGCCGTTTTTT.

This clonotype was picked up one time. The gene calls are TRBV24-1 and TRBJ2-2; possible D gene TRBD2, 5 bases. Trimming cost V 8 bases and J 4 bases, with 16 bases left between them. There are 15 residues in the CDR3. Germline lookup yields CDR1 KGHDR and CDR2 SFDVKD. The CDR3 nucleotides are TGTGCCACCAAGGCGGTAGGAGCGGCCACCGGGGAGCTGTTTTTT. It translates to CATKAVGAATGELFF.

On this clonotype itself: A much larger clone sits a single nucleotide away, making a read error possible. This rearrangement joins TRBV28 to TRBJ1-1; D remains ambiguous. The germline CDR1 and CDR2 sequences are MDHEN and SYDVKM. This CDR3 comprises 14 residues. The CDR3 spells CASSLLGKNIEAFF. The CDR3 DNA reads TGTGCCAGCAGTTTATTAGGGAAGAACATTGAAGCTTTCTTT.

In its sample, this clonotype was seen a few times. This may be a read error: a much more frequent sequence differs by one nucleotide. V is TRBV7-9 and J is TRBJ2-1, with D hard to call. Trimming removed 1 base from V and 10 bases from J, with 11 bases in between. CDR1 SEHNR and CDR2 FQNEAQ come from the germline V gene (reference sequence). There are 13 residues in the CDR3. CDR3 nucleotide sequence: TGTGCCAGCAGCTTAGAGGCAAGGTTGGAGCAGTTCTTC. Translating it yields CASSLEARLEQFF.

On this clonotype: The CDR3 end shows no conserved phenylalanine or tryptophan, and so a read error is likely. This chain links TRBV6-1 with TRBJ1-5; D is uncertain. CDR1 and CDR2 from the germline V gene are MNHNS and SASEGT. CDR3 length: 13 amino acids. The CDR3 sequence: CASSWSGNQLQHY. CDR3 coding DNA: TGTGCCAGCAGTTGGAGTGGGAATCAGCTCCAGCATTAT.

Comments on this clonotype: Lacking the conserved final phenylalanine or tryptophan, this CDR3 likely reflects a read error. The CDR3 region has the DNA TGTGCCAGCAGCTTTAGTCCGGGACAGGGTTCCTACGAGCAGTACACC. This gives the protein CASSFSPGQGSYEQYT. The V gene is TRBV11-1, the J gene TRBJ2-7, with TRBD1 matching 9 bases. This CDR3 is 16 amino acids long. The germline CDR1 and CDR2 sequences are SGHAT and FQDESV (reference sequence). Trimming at V came to 3 bases and at J to 1 base, leaving 7 bases not matched to a gene.

The chain employs TRBV6-5 and TRBJ1-6; D is unresolved. The CDR3 covers 13 residues. Trimming took off 9 bases at V and 7 bases at J, with 13 bases between the two ends. CDR1 and CDR2 (germline): MNHEY, SVGAGI. For the CDR3, the DNA is TGTGCCAGTAGCCCTAAGACGAATTCACCCCTCCACTTT. Protein product: CASSPKTNSPLHF.

The chain recombines TRBV6-5 with TRBJ2-3; 9 positions agree with TRBD1. The CDR3 extends over 16 amino acids. J was trimmed by 7 bases and V by 9 bases; bases with no gene match: 17. The germline V gene encodes CDR1 MNHEY and CDR2 SVGAGI. The CDR3 sequence is CASRTDGDRVYHTQYF. DNA for the CDR3: TGTGCCAGTAGAACGGATGGGGACAGGGTCTATCATACGCAGTATTTT.

Turning to this clonotype: A junction end diverges from the germline sequence, so it may reflect a read error. V usage is TRBV4-2 and J usage is TRBJ1-2; D gene ambiguous. There are 16 residues in the CDR3. Germline V lookup: CDR1 LGHNA, CDR2 YNFKEQ. The CDR3 spells CANSQGAGALLYGYTF. CDR3 nucleotide sequence: TGTGCCAACAGCCAAGGTGCGGGCGCCCTTCTCTATGGCTACACTTTC.

A remark on this clonotype: At one boundary the junction diverges from the germline segment, which might be a read error. The chain employs TRBV10-3 and TRBJ2-5; maybe TRBD2 (5 bases). Germline CDR1 is ENHRY and CDR2 is SYGVKD. The CDR3 extends over 15 amino acids. DNA for the CDR3: TGTACCATCAGTGCGGTCTCGGGGTCCCAAGAGACCCACTACTTC. Translated, it gives CTISAVSGSQETHYF.

Regarding this clonotype: A read error is possible here, since a much larger clone lies one base away. V usage is TRBV30 and J usage is TRBJ2-2; 7 bases agree with TRBD1. The germline V gene has CDR1 GTSNPN and CDR2 SVGIG (reference sequence). V dropped 5 bases and J dropped 7; count of bases not matched to a gene: 16. The CDR3 sequence is 16 residues long. Here the CDR3 reads CAWAGQDLKHIGELFF. The CDR3 nucleotides read TGTGCCTGGGCCGGACAGGATCTAAAACACATCGGGGAGCTGTTTTTT. The variable domain in full, with the rest retrieved from reference TRBV30 and TRBJ2-2, is SQTIHQWPATLVQPVGSPLSLECTVEGTSNPNLYWYRQAAGRGLQLLFYSVGIGQISSEVPQNLSASRPQDRQFILSSKKLLLSDSGFYLCAWAGQDLKHIGELFFGEGSRLTVL.

This chain connects TRBV14 to TRBJ2-7, with D perhaps assigned TRBD1 or TRBD2 (5 bases each). The CDR3 loop spans 13 amino acids. The germline CDR1 and CDR2 sequences are SGHDN and FVKESK. CDR3 loop: CDRSQGRAYEQYF. For the CDR3, the DNA is TGTGACAGGAGCCAAGGGCGGGCCTACGAGCAGTACTTC.

A remark on this clonotype: The CDR3 ends on some other residue instead of the conserved phenylalanine or tryptophan, so this is likely a read error. The CDR3 is CASNLQGGSYEQYY. The CDR3 coding sequence is TGTGCCAGCAATTTGCAGGGAGGGTCCTACGAGCAGTACTAC. The chain has TRBV12-3 or TRBV12-4 and TRBJ2-7; 7 bases match TRBD2. CDR3 length equals 14 residues. Germline trimming cut 7 bases from V and 1 base from J; bases unmatched to any gene: 7.

Concerning this clonotype: The junction does not match germline at one end; this may be a read error. The CDR3 DNA follows: TGCACCAGCGGCTTGAGTGGGAGGGCAGGGTCCGGCGAGCACTACTTC. Protein sequence: CTSGLSGRAGSGEHYF. The chain combines TRBV5-1 with TRBJ2-7; 7 bases match TRBD2. This CDR3 region has 16 residues. CDR1 and CDR2 from the germline V gene are SGHRS and YFSETQ.

This clonotype is a singleton in its sample. An end of the junction does not agree with germline; a read error may underlie this. The chain combines TRBV29-1 with TRBJ1-2; no reliable D call. Germline V CDR1 and CDR2: SQVTM, ANQGSEA. This CDR3 comprises 10 residues. The CDR3 DNA reads as TGCAGCATTGATGATTATGGCTACATCTTC. Translated, it gives CSIDDYGYIF. The full variable domain, in which reference TRBV29-1 and TRBJ1-2 provide the parts outside the CDR3, is SAVISQKPSRDICQRGTSLTIQCQVDSQVTMMFWYRQQPGQSLTLIATANQGSEATYESGFVIDKFPISRPNLTFSTLTVSNMSPEDSSIYLCSIDDYGYIFGSGTRLTVV.

J is TRBJ2-7 and V is TRBV11-3, with TRBD1 matching 8 bases. The CDR3 is made up of 14 amino acids. Germline CDR1 is SGHNT and CDR2 is YENEEA. Written as DNA, the CDR3 is TGTGCAAGTCAACAGGGGGTGACTTCCTACGAGCAGTACTTC. Its translation: CASQQGVTSYEQYF.

For this clonotype: Germline is not matched at one junction end, which may reflect a read error. The CDR3 here is CANSTLRRRSYNEQFF. The CDR3 coding sequence is TGTGCCAACAGCACGCTTCGGCGGAGGTCCTACAATGAGCAGTTCTTC. V gene TRBV11-2 combines with J gene TRBJ2-1; D is perhaps TRBD2 (5 bases). The CDR3 contains 16 residues. The germline gives CDR1 SGHAT, CDR2 FQNNGV.

The chain joins TRBV6-1 to TRBJ2-1, with 12 bases matching TRBD2. Germline V gives CDR1 MNHNS, CDR2 SASEGT. Trimming removed 9 bases from V and 4 bases from J; junction bases left unmatched: 10. This CDR3 contains 16 residues. CDR3 nucleotide sequence: TGTGCCAGGAGTAAAGAGACTAGCGGGAGATACAATGAGCAGTTCTTC. Encoded protein: CARSKETSGRYNEQFF.

Turning to this clonotype: This may come from a read error, since a much larger clone is one base off. The J gene is TRBJ2-2, the V gene TRBV5-1, with D tentatively TRBD1 (5 bases). Germline V gene sequence: CDR1 SGHRS, CDR2 YFSETQ. This CDR3 is built from 14 residues. In nucleotides, the CDR3 is TGCACCAGCAGGGTGGGCAGTAACACCGGGGAGCTGTTTTTT. Residues: CTSRVGSNTGELFF.

This clonotype has only one observation. Since no conserved phenylalanine or tryptophan closes the CDR3, a read error is the likely cause. The V and J genes are TRBV6-1 and TRBJ2-1, with TRBD2 matching over 7 bases. The V gene's germline CDR1 is MNHNS and CDR2 SASEGT. The CDR3 contains 13 residues. The chain's CDR3 is CANSGGGRNEQFL. CDR3 in DNA: TGTGCCAACAGTGGGGGGGGGAGGAATGAGCAGTTCTTA.

The count of this clonotype is one. Sequence at one end of the junction differs from germline and may be a read error. This chain joins TRBV6-2 or TRBV6-3 and TRBJ2-4; perhaps TRBD2 as D (6 bases). In germline, CDR1 is MNHEY, CDR2 SVGEGT. This CDR3 is built from 16 residues. CDR3 nucleotide sequence: TGTACCAGCAGTTACGGTGTGAGTAGCGGAGAAAACATTCGGTACTTC. It codes for CTSSYGVSSGENIRYF.

With respect to this clonotype: The junction does not match germline at one end; this may be a read error. The rearrangement joins TRBV5-4 to TRBJ2-5, with a tentative D call TRBD2 (6 bases). CDR1 is SGHNT, CDR2 YYREEE, per germline (reference sequence). CDR3 size: 14 residues. CDR3 protein: CANSVGTFQETQYF. As DNA, the CDR3 is TGTGCCAACAGCGTCGGGACTTTTCAAGAGACTCAGTACTTC.